Listed below are T cell receptor beta chains from one sample, sequenced in a study of regulatory T cells in long-lasting Graves disease. Using its own MiXCR run on the multiplex PCR reads, TCRdb lists one record per CDR3 protein. This table holds around 450,000 distinct CDR3 sequences, under 20% found once. The data also belong to a second study, concerning T cells in Graves' hyperthyroidism and ophthalmopathy.

The sequencing used peripheral blood mononuclear cells (PBMCs), collected at new diagnosis, from a patient treated with antithyroid drugs. All receptors come from a middle-aged man with Graves disease. CDR3s include the opening cysteine and the closing phenylalanine or tryptophan. The D gene is left open where the match is weak. Where a row states a size, it is once, few, many or the class of an expanded clone; other rows omit it.

>TRBJ2-1|TRBV2|-|TRBD2
CASSEALVAGTYNEQFF
TGTGCCAGCAGTGAAGCGCTGGTAGCGGGAACCTACAATGAGCAGTTCTTC
>TRBJ1-1|TRBV6-1|many|-
CATAKDNLYTEAFF
TGTGCCACCGCAAAAGACAACCTATACACTGAAGCTTTCTTT
>TRBJ2-3|TRBV19|-|TRBD2
CASSRRLAGTTDTQYF
TGTGCCAGTAGTAGGAGACTAGCGGGTACCACAGATACGCAGTATTTT
>TRBJ1-4|TRBV6-1|-|TRBD1
CASRVDRINEKLFF
TGTGCCAGCAGGGTGGACAGGATTAATGAAAAACTGTTTTTT
>TRBJ2-1|TRBV27|many|-
CASSRPGMYNEQFF
TGTGCCAGCAGTAGGCCAGGGATGTACAATGAGCAGTTCTTC
>TRBJ1-2|TRBV3-1|few|-
CASSQGGSGYGYTF
TGTGCCAGCAGCCAGGGCGGGTCAGGCTATGGCTACACCTTC
>TRBJ2-5|TRBV4-1|many|TRBD2
CASSQDLLAGGSGETQYF
TGCGCCAGCAGCCAAGATCTACTAGCGGGAGGCAGCGGGGAGACCCAGTACTTC
>TRBJ2-3|TRBV5-1|many|-
CASSHTAGPPGDTQYF
TGCGCCAGCAGCCACACCGCCGGGCCGCCAGGAGATACGCAGTATTTT
>TRBJ1-1|TRBV11-2|-|-
CASSKGGRLMNTEAFF
TGTGCCAGCAGCAAGGGGGGCAGACTTATGAACACTGAAGCTTTCTTT
>TRBJ2-7|TRBV19|-|TRBD1
CASRLSGTGWYEQYF
TGTGCCAGTAGGCTCTCCGGGACAGGGTGGTACGAGCAGTACTTC
>TRBJ2-2|TRBV5-1|-|-
CASSEGVPGELFF
TGCGCCAGCAGCGAAGGTGTCCCCGGGGAGCTGTTTTTT
>TRBJ1-5|TRBV19|-|-
CASSMGGSHNQPQHF
TGTGCCAGTAGTATGGGAGGGTCCCACAATCAGCCCCAGCATTTT
>TRBJ2-7|TRBV2|many|TRBD1
CASRTGTGDYEQYF
TGTGCCAGCAGAACCGGGACAGGGGACTACGAGCAGTACTTC
>TRBJ2-7|TRBV6-1|few|TRBD1
CASSERGREQYF
TGTGCCAGCAGTGAAAGGGGGCGGGAGCAGTACTTC
>TRBJ1-3|TRBV9|few|TRBD1
CASSFADRAGNTIYF
TGTGCCAGCAGCTTCGCAGACAGGGCCGGAAACACCATATATTTT
>TRBJ2-7|TRBV28|many|-
CASSSRQAHSYEQYF
TGTGCCAGCAGTTCCCGACAGGCCCACTCCTACGAGCAGTACTTC
>TRBJ2-7|TRBV20-1|many|TRBD2
CSAPRPGLAAEQYF
TGCAGTGCTCCCAGACCGGGACTAGCGGCCGAGCAGTACTTC
>TRBJ2-5|TRBV6-2/TRBV6-3|many|-
CASSEDPGPQETQYF
TGTGCCAGCAGTGAAGATCCGGGTCCGCAAGAGACCCAGTACTTC
>TRBJ2-1|TRBV11-3|many|-
CASSLRGGGVDEQFF
TGTGCCAGCAGCTTACGGGGTGGGGGCGTCGATGAGCAGTTCTTC
>TRBJ1-4|TRBV5-1|few|-
CASSADQGGEKLFF
TGCGCCAGCAGCGCGGATCAGGGTGGTGAAAAACTGTTTTTT
>TRBJ2-1|TRBV7-8|many|TRBD2
CASSLGLAGVYNEQFF
TGTGCCAGCAGCTTAGGACTAGCGGGAGTGTACAATGAGCAGTTCTTC
>TRBJ2-1|TRBV28|many|-
CASSPLGEQFF
TGTGCCAGCAGTCCGTTGGGTGAGCAGTTCTTC
>TRBJ2-3|TRBV5-1|-|TRBD1
CASSWGQAFSTDTQYF
TGCGCCAGCAGCTGGGGACAGGCCTTTAGCACAGATACGCAGTATTTT
>TRBJ2-3|TRBV7-6|many|-
CASSLITGTSGTDTQYF
TGTGCCAGCAGCTTAATCACGGGGACCTCGGGGACAGATACGCAGTATTTT
>TRBJ2-2|TRBV6-5|many|-
CASSYSTGLSAGELFF
TGTGCCAGCAGTTACTCGACAGGTTTGAGTGCCGGGGAGCTGTTTTTT
>TRBJ2-1|TRBV7-9|-|-
CASGVGSYNEQFF
TGTGCCAGCGGGGTTGGGTCCTACAATGAGCAGTTCTTC
>TRBJ1-3|TRBV6-5|few|-
CASSYNRVGGKDTGNTIYF
TGTGCCAGCAGTTATAACAGGGTGGGGGGGAAAGATACTGGAAACACCATATATTTT
>TRBJ2-7|TRBV11-2|many|TRBD2
CASSLLSGRVLEQYF
TGTGCCAGCAGCTTATTGAGCGGGAGGGTGTTGGAGCAGTACTTC
>TRBJ2-2|TRBV2|many|-
CASMWAEGELFF
TGTGCCAGCATGTGGGCGGAGGGGGAGCTGTTTTTT
>TRBJ2-7|TRBV12-3/TRBV12-4|-|TRBD2
CASSPGLVQTYEQYF
TGTGCCAGCAGCCCGGGACTAGTCCAAACCTACGAGCAGTACTTC
>TRBJ1-1|TRBV24-1|-|-
CATSVQDMSTEAFF
TGTGCCACCAGTGTCCAAGACATGTCCACTGAAGCTTTCTTT
>TRBJ2-7|TRBV11-2|-|-
CASTLRLGGPGEQYF
TGTGCCAGCACCTTGCGCTTGGGCGGACCCGGAGAGCAGTACTTC
>TRBJ2-1|TRBV6-2/TRBV6-3|-|TRBD2
CASITSGNEYEQFF
TGTGCCAGCATAACTAGCGGAAATGAATATGAGCAGTTCTTC
>TRBJ1-1|TRBV5-5|-|-
CASSLAEGLVTEAFF
TGTGCCAGCAGCTTAGCCGAGGGGCTTGTCACTGAAGCTTTCTTT
>TRBJ2-3|TRBV11-3|many|-
CASSLREFGDTQYF
TGTGCCAGCAGCTTAAGGGAGTTCGGAGATACGCAGTATTTT
>TRBJ2-3|TRBV4-2|-|TRBD1
CASSPVVDRGRSTDTQYF
TGTGCCAGCAGCCCTGTTGTGGACAGGGGGCGCAGCACAGATACGCAGTATTTT
>TRBJ2-2|TRBV2|few|-
CASRGPELFF
TGTGCCAGCAGGGGCCCGGAGCTGTTTTTT
>TRBJ2-1|TRBV29-1|few|-
CSVDYSYNEQFF
TGCAGCGTTGATTACTCCTACAATGAGCAGTTCTTC
>TRBJ1-5|TRBV15|many|-
CATSGRQFNQPQHF
TGTGCCACCAGCGGTCGTCAGTTCAATCAGCCCCAGCATTTT
>TRBJ2-7|TRBV30|many|-
CAWSTTGYEQYF
TGTGCCTGGAGTACAACAGGTTACGAGCAGTACTTC
>TRBJ2-5|TRBV6-1|few|TRBD2
CASSRPPAGVETQYF
TGTGCCAGCAGTCGGCCACCAGCGGGAGTAGAGACCCAGTACTTC
>TRBJ2-7|TRBV28|few|-
CASSPYYRVYEQYF
TGTGCCAGCAGTCCGTATTACAGGGTCTACGAGCAGTACTTC
>TRBJ1-5|TRBV2|many|TRBD1
CASSAGTAGNQPQHF
TGTGCCAGCAGTGCCGGGACAGCAGGCAATCAGCCCCAGCATTTT
>TRBJ2-1|TRBV24-1|-|TRBD2
CATSDLAGGGEQFF
TGTGCCACCAGTGATTTGGCGGGGGGGGGTGAGCAGTTCTTC
>TRBJ2-3|TRBV20-1|many|TRBD2
CSATTAGGTGTQYF
TGCAGTGCCACGACGGCGGGAGGTACCGGTACGCAGTATTTT
>TRBJ2-3|TRBV10-3|few|-
CAIIYWVTDTQYF
TGTGCCATCATCTATTGGGTTACAGATACGCAGTATTTT